The rows below give T cell receptor beta chains drawn from one sample of a study of blood T cells in healthy people across ages. TCRdb re-called the 5' RACE reads with MiXCR, one entry per CDR3 protein. The repertoire has roughly 700,000 distinct CDR3 sequences, about half of them found once; the top ten carry roughly 30%. Specimen: blood. Every receptor here comes from a woman aged 55-70 years in good health. Both conserved end residues are part of each CDR3. A D gene is named only where the DNA matches it firmly. Where a row states a size, it is once, few, many or the class of an expanded clone; other rows omit it.

.,TRBJ2-7,TRBD2,TRBV7-2,CASSLSAGGATYEQYF,TGTGCCAGCAGCCTTTCCGCGGGGGGGGCCACCTACGAGCAGTACTTC
few,TRBJ2-7,.,TRBV9,CASSAWATDEQYF,TGTGCCAGCAGCGCCTGGGCCACCGACGAGCAGTACTTC
.,TRBJ2-7,.,TRBV25-1,CASSEQKKGYPYEQYF,TGTGCCAGCAGTGAACAAAAGAAGGGGTACCCCTACGAGCAGTACTTC
.,TRBJ2-1,TRBD2,TRBV7-9,CASSFPIAGREGYNEQFF,TGTGCCAGCAGCTTCCCTATTGCCGGGCGGGAGGGCTACAATGAGCAGTTCTTC
.,TRBJ2-7,.,TRBV29-1,CSVAQGGAEQYF,TGCAGCGTTGCCCAAGGAGGGGCCGAGCAGTACTTC
.,TRBJ2-1,TRBD2,TRBV10-3,CAIRSGHRGAGGTPGYNEQFF,TGTGCCATCCGTTCCGGCCACCGAGGAGCGGGGGGAACACCAGGCTACAATGAGCAGTTCTTC
few,TRBJ2-3,TRBD2,TRBV10-3,CAISGLAGGTDTQYF,TGTGCCATCAGTGGTTTGGCGGGAGGTACAGATACGCAGTATTTT
few,TRBJ2-7,TRBD2,TRBV20-1,CSARARAGGPYEQYF,TGCAGTGCTAGAGCTCGGGCGGGAGGGCCATACGAGCAGTACTTC
.,TRBJ2-5,TRBD2,TRBV20-1,CSVRTSGRGETQYF,TGCAGTGTCCGGACTAGCGGGAGGGGAGAGACCCAGTACTTC
few,TRBJ2-3,.,TRBV7-2,CASSLVGLVSTDTQYF,TGTGCCAGCAGCTTAGTGGGGTTAGTGAGCACAGATACGCAGTATTTT
.,TRBJ2-1,.,TRBV20-1,CSAAGGGSYNEQFF,TGCAGTGCCGCTGGAGGAGGGTCCTACAATGAGCAGTTCTTC
.,TRBJ1-2,.,TRBV20-1,CSARRGSTNYGYTF,TGCAGTGCTAGGAGGGGGTCTACTAACTATGGCTACACCTTC
.,TRBJ2-3,.,TRBV7-9,CASSLKGGLPPTDTQYF,TGTGCCAGCAGCTTAAAGGGCGGCCTCCCGCCCACAGATACGCAGTATTTT
.,TRBJ2-7,.,TRBV9,CASSVVVGTLSEQYF,TGTGCCAGCAGCGTAGTAGTGGGGACTCTCTCCGAGCAGTACTTC
.,TRBJ1-1,.,TRBV29-1,CSVESLLTVNTEAFF,TGCAGCGTTGAAAGTCTTTTGACAGTGAACACTGAAGCTTTCTTT
once,TRBJ2-7,.,TRBV28,CASSLLGREVYEQYF,TGTGCCAGCAGTTTATTGGGCAGGGAGGTCTACGAGCAGTACTTC
.,TRBJ2-5,.,TRBV20-1,CSALTAQETQYF,TGCAGTGCTTTGACTGCTCAAGAGACCCAGTACTTC
.,TRBJ2-6,.,TRBV5-6,CARSEPVGAAGANVLTF,TGTGCCAGAAGTGAACCCGTGGGGGCCGCTGGGGCCAACGTCCTGACTTTC
.,TRBJ2-5,TRBD1,TRBV12-3/TRBV12-4,CASSLGAGGLETQYF,TGTGCCAGCAGTTTAGGGGCAGGGGGCCTTGAGACCCAGTACTTC
.,TRBJ2-5,TRBD2,TRBV14,CASSQSGTEGTQYF,TGTGCCAGCAGCCAAAGCGGGACTGAGGGAACCCAGTACTTC
.,TRBJ2-2,TRBD2,TRBV20-1,CSASGRTGELFF,TGCAGTGCTAGCGGGAGGACCGGGGAGCTGTTTTTT
many,TRBJ2-5,TRBD1,TRBV5-1,CASSLGVQGAQETQYF,TGCGCCAGCAGCTTGGGGGTGCAGGGGGCACAAGAGACCCAGTACTTC
few,TRBJ2-7,TRBD1,TRBV27,CASSLSAGGFNEQYF,TGTGCCAGCAGTTTATCGGCAGGGGGCTTCAACGAGCAGTACTTC
many,TRBJ2-7,.,TRBV27,CATGGTVNYEQYF,TGTGCCACGGGGGGGACAGTAAATTACGAGCAGTACTTC
.,TRBJ2-5,.,TRBV7-6,CASSLEGGARQETQYF,TGTGCCAGCAGCTTAGAAGGTGGGGCTAGACAAGAGACCCAGTACTTC
few,TRBJ2-5,TRBD1,TRBV29-1,CSAVVGQGYEETQYF,TGCAGCGCAGTAGTAGGACAGGGTTATGAAGAGACCCAGTACTTC
.,TRBJ2-3,.,TRBV24-1,CATSDLRGRTGGVPDTQYF,TGTGCCACCAGTGACCTCCGTGGCCGGACAGGCGGGGTCCCAGATACGCAGTATTTT
.,TRBJ2-7,.,TRBV2,CASSSGLGSSYEQYF,TGTGCCAGCAGTTCAGGACTGGGGAGCTCCTACGAGCAGTACTTC
.,TRBJ1-2,TRBD1,TRBV3-1,CASSQDRTGAFYGYTF,TGTGCCAGCAGCCAAGACAGGACAGGGGCATTCTATGGCTACACCTTC
.,TRBJ2-7,.,TRBV12-3/TRBV12-4,CASSSSPGLAGGPVGMETQYF,.
once,TRBJ1-2,.,TRBV29-1,CSVRDSPYYGYTF,TGCAGCGTTAGAGACAGCCCCTACTATGGCTACACCTTC
many,TRBJ2-3,.,TRBV10-3,CAISEGGSTDTQYF,TGTGCCATCAGTGAGGGCGGGAGCACAGATACGCAGTATTTT
.,TRBJ1-1,.,TRBV5-1,CASRLDPSNPGAFF,TGCGCCAGCAGACTTGACCCCTCGAACCCTGGAGCTTTCTTT
.,TRBJ2-5,.,TRBV25-1,CASSPYSGSEQYF,TGTGCCAGCAGTCCTTATAGCGGCAGTGAGCAGTACTTC
.,TRBJ2-1,.,TRBV27,CASSLNGESEQFF,TGTGCCAGCAGTTTAAATGGTGAGAGTGAGCAGTTCTTC
.,TRBJ2-1,.,TRBV28,CASSPGASGLYNEQFF,TGTGCCAGCAGTCCGGGGGCTAGCGGACTCTACAATGAGCAGTTCTTC
few,TRBJ1-2,TRBD1,TRBV7-9,CASSPGRSGTANYGYTF,TGTGCCAGCAGCCCCGGAAGGTCCGGGACAGCTAACTATGGCTACACCTTC
.,TRBJ2-1,.,TRBV20-1,CSARDRGQLRKTQFF,TGCAGTGCTAGAGATAGAGGGCAACTAAGGAAGACCCAGTTCTTC
.,TRBJ2-3,.,TRBV20-1,CSGIASSTDTQYF,TGCAGTGGTATAGCGAGTAGCACAGATACGCAGTATTTT
few,TRBJ2-1,.,TRBV25-1,CASSEVPKDRLYNEQFF,TGTGCCAGCAGTGAGGTCCCAAAAGACAGGCTCTACAATGAGCAGTTCTTC
few,TRBJ2-7,.,TRBV4-3,CASSQVNGATYEQYF,TGCGCCAGCAGCCAAGTGAACGGGGCCACCTACGAGCAGTACTTC